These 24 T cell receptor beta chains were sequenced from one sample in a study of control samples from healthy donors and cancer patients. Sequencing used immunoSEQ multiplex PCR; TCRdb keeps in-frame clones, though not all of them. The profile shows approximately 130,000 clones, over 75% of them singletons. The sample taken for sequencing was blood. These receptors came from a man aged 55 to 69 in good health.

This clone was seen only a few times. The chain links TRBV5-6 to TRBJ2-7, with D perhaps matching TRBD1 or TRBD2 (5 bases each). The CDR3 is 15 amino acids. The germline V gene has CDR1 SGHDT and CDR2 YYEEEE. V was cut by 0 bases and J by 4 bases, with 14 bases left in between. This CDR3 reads CASSLGPGPQYEQYF. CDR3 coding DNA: TGTGCCAGCAGCTTGGGGCCGGGACCCCAATACGAGCAGTACTTC. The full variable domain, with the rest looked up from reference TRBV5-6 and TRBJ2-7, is DAGVTQSPTHLIKTRGQQVTLRCSPKSGHDTVSWYQQALGQGPQFIFQYYEEEERQRGNFPDRFSGHQFPNYSSELNVNALLLGDSALYLCASSLGPGPQYEQYFGPGTRLTVT.

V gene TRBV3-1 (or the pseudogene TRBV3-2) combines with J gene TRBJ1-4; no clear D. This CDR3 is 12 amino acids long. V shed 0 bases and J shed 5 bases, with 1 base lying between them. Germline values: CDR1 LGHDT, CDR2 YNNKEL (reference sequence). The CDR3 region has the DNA TGTGCCAGCAGCCAAGAAAATGAAAAACTGTTTTTT. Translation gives CASSQENEKLFF.

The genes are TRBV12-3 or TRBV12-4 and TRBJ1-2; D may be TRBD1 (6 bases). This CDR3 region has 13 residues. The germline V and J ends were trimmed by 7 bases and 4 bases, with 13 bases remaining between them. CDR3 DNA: TGTGCCAGCACCCCGACAGGAGCCTATGGCTACACCTTC. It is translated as CASTPTGAYGYTF.

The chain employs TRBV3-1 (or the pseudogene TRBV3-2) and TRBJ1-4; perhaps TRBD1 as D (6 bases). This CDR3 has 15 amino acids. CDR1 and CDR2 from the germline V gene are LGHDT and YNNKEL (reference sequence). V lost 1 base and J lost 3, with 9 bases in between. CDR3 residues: CASSQGQAANEKLFF. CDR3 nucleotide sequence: TGTGCCAGCAGCCAAGGACAGGCCGCTAATGAAAAACTGTTTTTT.

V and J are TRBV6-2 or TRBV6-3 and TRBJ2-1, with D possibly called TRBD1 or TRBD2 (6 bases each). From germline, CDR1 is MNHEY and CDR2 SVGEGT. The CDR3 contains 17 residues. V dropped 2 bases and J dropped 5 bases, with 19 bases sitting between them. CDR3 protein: CASSYPRQTGGNNEQFF. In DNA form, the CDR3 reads TGTGCCAGCAGTTACCCTCGGCAGACCGGGGGCAACAATGAGCAGTTCTTC.

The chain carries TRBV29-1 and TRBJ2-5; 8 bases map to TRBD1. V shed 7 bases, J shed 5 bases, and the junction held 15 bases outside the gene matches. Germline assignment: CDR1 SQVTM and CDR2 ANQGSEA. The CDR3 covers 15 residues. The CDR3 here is CSALREDRVGETQYF. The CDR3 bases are TGCAGCGCTCTCCGAGAGGACAGGGTAGGGGAGACCCAGTACTTC.

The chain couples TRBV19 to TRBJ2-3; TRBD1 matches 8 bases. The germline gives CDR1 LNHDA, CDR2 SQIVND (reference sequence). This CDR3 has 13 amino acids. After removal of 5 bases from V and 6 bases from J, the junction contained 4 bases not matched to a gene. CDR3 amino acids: CASSPRTGDTQYF. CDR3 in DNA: TGTGCCAGTAGTCCCAGGACAGGGGATACGCAGTATTTT.

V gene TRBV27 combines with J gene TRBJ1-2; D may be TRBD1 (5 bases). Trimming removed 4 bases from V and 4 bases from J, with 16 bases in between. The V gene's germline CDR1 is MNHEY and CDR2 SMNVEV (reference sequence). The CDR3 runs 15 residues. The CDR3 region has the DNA TGTGCCAGCAGTTCATCCGGGGCATATGTCTATGGCTACACCTTC. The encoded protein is CASSSSGAYVYGYTF.

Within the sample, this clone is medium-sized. The CDR3 region has the DNA TGTGCCAGCAGTGACTTGCAAGAGACCCAGTACTTC. The encoded protein is CASSDLQETQYF. The chain links TRBV2 to TRBJ2-5, with no clear D. Germline V CDR1 and CDR2: SNHLY, FYNNEI. This CDR3 spans 12 amino acids. V was pared by 3 bases and J by 2 bases, with 4 bases between.

Here the CDR3 reads CAWSPLDRPPGYTF. As DNA, the CDR3 is TGTGCCTGGAGTCCCCTCGACAGACCCCCCGGCTACACCTTC. V gene TRBV30 combines with J gene TRBJ1-2, with D possibly TRBD1 on 5 matching bases. CDR1 and CDR2 from the germline V gene are GTSNPN and SVGIG (reference sequence). With 2 bases removed from V and 8 bases from J, the gap between germline ends came to 18 bases. CDR3 length: 14 residues.

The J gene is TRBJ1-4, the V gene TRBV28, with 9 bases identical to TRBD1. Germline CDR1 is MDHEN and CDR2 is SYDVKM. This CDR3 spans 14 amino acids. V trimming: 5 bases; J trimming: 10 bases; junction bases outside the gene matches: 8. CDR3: CASSPGDREGKLFF. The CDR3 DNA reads TGTGCCAGCAGTCCTGGGGACAGGGAAGGAAAACTGTTTTTT.

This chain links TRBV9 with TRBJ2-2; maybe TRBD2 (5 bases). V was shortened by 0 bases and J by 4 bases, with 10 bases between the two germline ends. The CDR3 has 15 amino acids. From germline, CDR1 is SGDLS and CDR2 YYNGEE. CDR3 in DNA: TGTGCCAGCAGCGTAGTTGGGAGCACCACCGGGGAGCTGTTTTTT. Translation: CASSVVGSTTGELFF.

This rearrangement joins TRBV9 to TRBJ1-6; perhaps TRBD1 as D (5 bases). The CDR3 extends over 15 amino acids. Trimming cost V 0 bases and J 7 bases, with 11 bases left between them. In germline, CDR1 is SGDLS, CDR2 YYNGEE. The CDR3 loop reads CASSVEGVGNSPLHF. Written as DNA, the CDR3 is TGTGCCAGCAGCGTAGAAGGGGTGGGAAATTCACCCCTCCACTTT. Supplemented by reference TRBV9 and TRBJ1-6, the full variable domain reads DSGVTQTPKHLITATGQRVTLRCSPRSGDLSVYWYQQSLDQGLQFLIQYYNGEERAKGNILERFSAQQFPDLHSELNLSSLELGDSALYFCASSVEGVGNSPLHFGNGTRLTVT.

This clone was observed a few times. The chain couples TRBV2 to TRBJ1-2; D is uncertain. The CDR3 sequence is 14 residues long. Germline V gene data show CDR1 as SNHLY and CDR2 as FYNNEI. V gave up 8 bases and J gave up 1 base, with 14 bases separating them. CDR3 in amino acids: CASRMGRNNYGYTF. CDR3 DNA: TGTGCCAGCCGAATGGGCAGAAATAACTATGGCTACACCTTC.

CDR3 protein: CSVTDPQGPQHF. The DNA of the CDR3 is TGCAGCGTAACAGATCCTCAAGGGCCCCAGCATTTT. The chain joins TRBV29-1 to TRBJ1-5; D is unresolved. V dropped 6 bases and J dropped 9 bases, with 15 bases sitting between them. Germline CDR1 and CDR2: SQVTM and ANQGSEA. The CDR3 is made up of 12 amino acids.

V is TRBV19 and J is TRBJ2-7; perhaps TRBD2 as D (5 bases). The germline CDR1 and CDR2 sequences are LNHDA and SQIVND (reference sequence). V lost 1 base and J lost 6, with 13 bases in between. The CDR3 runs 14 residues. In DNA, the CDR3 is TGTGCCAGTAGTATAGCCGGGGTACCGTCCGAGCAGTACTTC. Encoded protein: CASSIAGVPSEQYF. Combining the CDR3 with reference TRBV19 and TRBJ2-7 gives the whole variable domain DGGITQSPKYLFRKEGQNVTLSCEQNLNHDAMYWYRQDPGQGLRLIYYSQIVNDFQKGDIAEGYSVSREKKESFPLTVTSAQKNPTAFYLCASSIAGVPSEQYFGPGTRLTVT.

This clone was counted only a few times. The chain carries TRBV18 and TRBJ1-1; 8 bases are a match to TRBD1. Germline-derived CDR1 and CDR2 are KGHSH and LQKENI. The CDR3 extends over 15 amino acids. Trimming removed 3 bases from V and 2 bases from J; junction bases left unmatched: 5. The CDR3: CASSPMTGANTEAFF. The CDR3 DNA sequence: TGTGCCAGCTCACCGATGACAGGGGCAAACACTGAAGCTTTCTTT.

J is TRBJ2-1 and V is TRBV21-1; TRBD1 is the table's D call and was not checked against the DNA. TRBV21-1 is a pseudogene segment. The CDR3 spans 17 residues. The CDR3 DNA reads TGTGCCAGCAGCCCCCGGAGCCGGGACAGCTCCTACAATGAGCAGTTCTTC. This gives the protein CASSPRSRDSSYNEQFF.

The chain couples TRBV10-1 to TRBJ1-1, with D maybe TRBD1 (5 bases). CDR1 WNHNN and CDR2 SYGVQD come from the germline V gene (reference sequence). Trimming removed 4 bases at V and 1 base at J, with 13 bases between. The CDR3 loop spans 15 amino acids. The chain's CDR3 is CASSVLDTENTEAFF. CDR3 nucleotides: TGCGCCAGCAGTGTGCTGGACACTGAGAACACTGAAGCTTTCTTT.

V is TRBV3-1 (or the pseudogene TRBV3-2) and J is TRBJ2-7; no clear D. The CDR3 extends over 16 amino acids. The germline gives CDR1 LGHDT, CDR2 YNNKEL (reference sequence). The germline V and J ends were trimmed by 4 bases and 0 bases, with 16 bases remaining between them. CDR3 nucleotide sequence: TGTGCCAGCAGCCCCCCCGGGTTAGGCCTCTCCTACGAGCAGTACTTC. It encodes CASSPPGLGLSYEQYF.

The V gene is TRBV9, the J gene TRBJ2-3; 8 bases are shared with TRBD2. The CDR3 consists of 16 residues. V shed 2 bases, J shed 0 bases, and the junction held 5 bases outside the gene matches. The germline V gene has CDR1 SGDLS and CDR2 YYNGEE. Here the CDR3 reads CASSVGSGASTDTQYF. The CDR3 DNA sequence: TGTGCCAGCAGCGTTGGTAGCGGGGCTAGCACAGATACGCAGTATTTT.

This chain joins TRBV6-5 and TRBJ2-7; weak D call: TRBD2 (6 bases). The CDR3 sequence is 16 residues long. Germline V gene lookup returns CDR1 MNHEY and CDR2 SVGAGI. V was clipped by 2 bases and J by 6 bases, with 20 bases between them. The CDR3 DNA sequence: TGTGCCAGCAGTTACCGAACTCCAGGTCCGCGGGGCGAGCAGTACTTC. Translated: CASSYRTPGPRGEQYF.

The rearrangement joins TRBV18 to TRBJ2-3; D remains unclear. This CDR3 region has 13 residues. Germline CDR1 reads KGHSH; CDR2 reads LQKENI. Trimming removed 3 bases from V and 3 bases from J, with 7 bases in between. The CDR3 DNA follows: TGTGCCAGCTCACCTGACCGTACAGATACGCAGTATTTT. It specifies CASSPDRTDTQYF.

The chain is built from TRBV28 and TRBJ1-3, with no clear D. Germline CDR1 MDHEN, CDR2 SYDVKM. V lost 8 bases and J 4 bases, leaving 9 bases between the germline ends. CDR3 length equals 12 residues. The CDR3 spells CASRLGGNTIYF. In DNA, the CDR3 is TGTGCCAGCCGCCTAGGAGGAAACACCATATATTTT.